The 32 T cell receptor beta chains below all came from one sample that was sequenced in a study of CD8 T cells in ankylosing spondylitis. MiXCR, applied by TCRdb to the 5' RACE reads, yields one record per CDR3 protein. The sample consists of a few hundred thousand distinct CDR3 sequences, roughly 18% of them appearing once. The sequencing sample was made of blood, either unsorted or a sorted T cell fraction (not recorded which). The receptors were gathered from a male donor with ankylosing spondylitis or in good health (not recorded which).

The rearrangement uses TRBV20-1 and TRBJ2-1, with 8 positions matching TRBD2. Germline CDR1 reads DFQATT; CDR2 reads SNEGSKA (reference sequence). Germline trimming cut 2 bases from V and 12 bases from J; bases unmatched to any gene: 15. This CDR3 has 15 amino acids. CDR3 in DNA: TGCAGTGCTAGACACGATAGCGGGGAGTGGTCTGCGCAGTTCTTC. Its protein product is CSARHDSGEWSAQFF.

A few counts support this clonotype. The V gene is TRBV5-7, the J gene TRBJ1-2; D is perhaps TRBD1 (5 bases). TRBV5-7 has ORF status, its function being uncertain. V dropped 7 bases and J dropped 6 bases, with 16 bases sitting between them. This CDR3 has 13 residues. The CDR3 here is CASRGEGKDGYTF. The CDR3 DNA is TGTGCCAGCCGCGGTGAGGGGAAGGATGGCTACACCTTC.

This clonotype showed up just a few times. The rearrangement joins TRBV5-1 to TRBJ2-2; no clear D gene. Trimming took 1 base from V and 0 from J, leaving 4 bases between them. The length of the CDR3 is 14 residues. Germline CDR1 is SGHRS and CDR2 is YFSETQ. The CDR3 protein is CASSLSPNTGELFF. The CDR3 DNA reads as TGCGCCAGCAGCTTGAGTCCGAACACCGGGGAGCTGTTTTTT.

The table lists this clonotype with a few counts. The rearrangement links TRBV12-3 or TRBV12-4 to TRBJ2-2; TRBD1 matches at 7 bases. The CDR3 sequence is 15 residues long. The V gene end was trimmed by 10 bases and the J gene end by 3 bases; junction bases not matched to a gene: 11. CDR3 sequence reads: CATKRVGGYTGELFF. The CDR3, as DNA: TGTGCCACAAAACGGGTAGGGGGCTACACCGGGGAGCTGTTTTTT.

There are a few counts of this clonotype. The DNA of the CDR3 is TGTGCCAGCAGCCTGACTAGCGCGGCCGGGGAGCTGTTTTTT. This gives the protein CASSLTSAAGELFF. The rearrangement uses TRBV7-9 and TRBJ2-2; 8 nucleotides align to TRBD2. The CDR3 covers 14 residues. The V gene's germline CDR1 is SEHNR and CDR2 FQNEAQ (reference sequence). The trim removed 5 bases at V and 6 bases at J, leaving 5 bases unmatched.

At least ten counts were recorded for this clonotype. This chain links TRBV7-2 with TRBJ1-6; D call uncertain. The germline CDR1 and CDR2 sequences are SGHTA and FQGNSA. This CDR3 has 13 residues. V dropped 5 bases and J dropped 10 bases, with 12 bases sitting between them. The CDR3 coding sequence is TGTGCCAGCAGCCCATTAGACCGATCACCCCTCCACTTT. Encoded protein: CASSPLDRSPLHF. Combining the CDR3 with reference TRBV7-2 and TRBJ1-6 gives the whole variable domain GAGVSQSPSNKVTEKGKDVELRCDPISGHTALYWYRQSLGQGLEFLIYFQGNSAPDKSGLPSDRFSAERTGGSVSTLTIQRTQQEDSAVYLCASSPLDRSPLHFGNGTRLTVT.

This clonotype was detected ten times or more. The rearrangement joins TRBV12-3 or TRBV12-4 to TRBJ2-7, with D unclear. The CDR3 extends over 13 amino acids. V lost 3 bases and J 3 bases, leaving 9 bases between the germline ends. In DNA, the CDR3 is TGTGCCAGCAGTTTTAACGGAGACTACGAGCAGTACTTC. This codes for CASSFNGDYEQYF.

This chain connects TRBV20-1 to TRBJ2-4; either TRBD1 or TRBD2 may supply D (5 bases each). The germline V gene has CDR1 DFQATT and CDR2 SNEGSKA (reference sequence). This CDR3 spans 15 amino acids. V lost 0 bases and J lost 8, with 17 bases in between. The CDR3 reads CSARDLRGEGDIQYF. CDR3 in DNA: TGCAGTGCTAGAGATCTTAGGGGAGAAGGGGACATTCAGTACTTC.

V gene TRBV27 combines with J gene TRBJ2-7, with D maybe TRBD1 (6 bases). Trimming removed 5 bases from V and 4 bases from J, with 12 bases in between. This CDR3 region has 13 residues. Germline loops: CDR1 MNHEY, CDR2 SMNVEV (reference sequence). The CDR3 protein is CASSRDNGYEQYF. The CDR3 nucleotides are TGTGCCAGCAGTAGGGACAACGGTTACGAGCAGTACTTC.

V and J are TRBV6-2 or TRBV6-3 and TRBJ2-7; weak D call: TRBD2 (6 bases). The germline CDR1 and CDR2 sequences are MNHEY and SVGEGT. V was pared by 4 bases and J by 6 bases, with 16 bases between. The CDR3 covers 14 residues. The CDR3 DNA sequence: TGTGCCAGCAGTTGGACCGGGCCCGGGAGCGAGCAGTACTTC. Translated: CASSWTGPGSEQYF.

The table lists this clonotype with a few counts. The chain recombines TRBV7-9 with TRBJ2-3, with D perhaps matching TRBD2 (5 bases). The CDR3 covers 16 residues. CDR1 is SEHNR and CDR2 is FQNEAQ in the germline V gene (reference sequence). Deletions cut 2 bases from V and 2 bases from J, with 14 bases between. The CDR3 is CASSLIDYLITDTQYF. The CDR3 coding sequence is TGTGCCAGCAGCTTAATTGACTACTTAATCACAGATACGCAGTATTTT. Looking up the rest from reference TRBV7-9 and TRBJ2-3 gives the full variable domain: DTGVSQNPRHKITKRGQNVTFRCDPISEHNRLYWYRQTLGQGPEFLTYFQNEAQLEKSRLLSDRFSAERPKGSFSTLEIQRTEQGDSAMYLCASSLIDYLITDTQYFGPGTRLTVL.

This clonotype was recorded only once. The chain employs TRBV7-6 and TRBJ2-1; TRBD2 matches at 11 bases. The CDR3 loop spans 19 amino acids. The germline V gene encodes CDR1 SGHVS and CDR2 FNYEAQ. V shed 1 base and J 4 bases; nucleotides not matched to a gene: 12. CDR3 residues: CASSLDLPASGRLYNEQFF. The CDR3, as DNA: TGTGCCAGCAGCTTAGACCTCCCGGCTAGCGGGAGGTTATACAATGAGCAGTTCTTC. The full variable domain, its missing parts supplied by reference TRBV7-6 and TRBJ2-1, is GAGVSQSPRYKVTKRGQDVALRCDPISGHVSLYWYRQALGQGPEFLTYFNYEAQQDKSGLPNDRFSAERPEGSISTLTIQRTEQRDSAMYRCASSLDLPASGRLYNEQFFGPGTRLTVL.

The chain combines TRBV12-3 or TRBV12-4 with TRBJ1-5; D call uncertain. The CDR3 has 12 amino acids. Trimming cost V 6 bases and J 7 bases, with 10 bases left between them. The CDR3: CASSSVGQPQHF. The CDR3 region has the DNA TGTGCCAGCAGCTCAGTGGGCCAGCCCCAGCATTTT.

The CDR3 loop reads CASTSGPRIDEQYF. The CDR3 region has the DNA TGTGCCAGCACATCTGGGCCTCGTATCGACGAGCAGTACTTC. This rearrangement joins TRBV6-2 or TRBV6-3 to TRBJ2-7; no clear D. The V end lost 7 bases, the J end lost 5 bases, and 18 bases lay between the germline ends. The CDR3 is made up of 14 amino acids. CDR1 MNHEY and CDR2 SVGEGT come from the germline V gene.

The sample holds many counts of this clonotype. V gene TRBV29-1 combines with J gene TRBJ2-1; 14 bases are a match to TRBD2. The CDR3 covers 15 residues. The V and J ends lost 5 bases and 9 bases, in that order; junction bases with no gene match: 9. The germline V gene has CDR1 SQVTM and CDR2 ANQGSEA. The CDR3: CSVFAGTSGSGEQFF. Written as DNA, the CDR3 is TGCAGCGTTTTCGCCGGGACTAGCGGGAGCGGTGAGCAGTTCTTC.

The sample holds one count of this clonotype. The chain has TRBV15 and TRBJ2-2; D uncertain. Between the trimmed V and J ends, which lost 0 bases and 1 base, there was a span of 12 bases. The CDR3 loop spans 17 amino acids. The germline V gene has CDR1 LNHNV and CDR2 YYDKDF (reference sequence). The CDR3 DNA sequence: TGTGCCACCAGCAGAGATCCGCCAGATCTGAACACCGGGGAGCTGTTTTTT. Its protein product is CATSRDPPDLNTGELFF.

This clonotype was recorded a few times. V and J are TRBV11-2 and TRBJ2-5; TRBD2 is a possible D gene (6 bases). Germline V lookup: CDR1 SGHAT, CDR2 FQNNGV. The CDR3 runs to 16 residues. Trimming cost V 5 bases and J 1 base, with 17 bases left between them. The CDR3 DNA reads TGTGCCAGCAGCCCACAGATATACGGGAGCCAAGAGACCCAGTACTTC. Translated, it gives CASSPQIYGSQETQYF.

This chain links TRBV9 with TRBJ2-7; the match to TRBD1 covers 8 bases. Unmatched junction bases numbered 8, after V lost 3 bases and J lost 0 bases. The CDR3 contains 16 residues. The germline CDR1 and CDR2 sequences are SGDLS and YYNGEE. The CDR3 sequence: CASSEDPGQDSYEQYF. CDR3 bases: TGTGCCAGCAGCGAAGATCCGGGACAGGACTCCTACGAGCAGTACTTC.

This chain connects TRBV4-2 to TRBJ2-1; 7 bases are shared with TRBD2. CDR1 LGHNA and CDR2 YNFKEQ come from the germline V gene. The CDR3 length is 16 residues. The junction had 11 bases not matched to a gene; V was cut back by 0 bases and J by 9 bases. The CDR3 region is CASSQDIGASGGEQFF. The CDR3, as DNA: TGTGCCAGCAGCCAAGATATCGGGGCTAGCGGCGGTGAGCAGTTCTTC.

This sequence joins TRBV11-2 and TRBJ2-1; TRBD1 matches at 10 bases. The CDR3 runs to 17 residues. Germline V lookup: CDR1 SGHAT, CDR2 FQNNGV. The ends lost 5 bases at V and 1 base at J; junction bases unmatched: 8. DNA of the CDR3: TGTGCCAGCAGCCAATGGGGGGGACAGGGGTCCTACAATGAGCAGTTCTTC. Translation gives CASSQWGGQGSYNEQFF.

The rearrangement links TRBV9 to TRBJ2-1; 13 bases are shared with TRBD2. The CDR3 contains 18 residues. V shed 4 bases and J 1 base; nucleotides not matched to a gene: 8. The V gene's germline CDR1 is SGDLS and CDR2 YYNGEE. CDR3 bases: TGTGCCAGCAGCCCCCGGACTAGCGGGAGTTTTTCCTACAATGAGCAGTTCTTC. It yields the protein CASSPRTSGSFSYNEQFF.

The rearrangement links TRBV5-1 to TRBJ2-7, with 7 bases lining up with TRBD1. The ends lost 5 bases at V and 0 bases at J; junction bases unmatched: 5. The CDR3 loop spans 14 amino acids. Germline assignment: CDR1 SGHRS and CDR2 YFSETQ. CDR3 DNA: TGCGCCAGCAGAGGGACAGATCTCTCCTACGAGCAGTACTTC. This translates into CASRGTDLSYEQYF.

The chain is built from TRBV27 and TRBJ2-7; TRBD2 is a possible D gene (6 bases). This CDR3 comprises 15 residues. Looked up from germline, CDR1 is MNHEY and CDR2 is SMNVEV (reference sequence). Trimming shortened V by 0 bases and J by 2 bases, and 11 bases separated the two germline ends. DNA for the CDR3: TGTGCCAGCAGTTTATCGTCTAGCGCTACCTACGAGCAGTACTTC. It translates to CASSLSSSATYEQYF.

This chain joins TRBV20-1 and TRBJ2-7, with D perhaps being TRBD1 or TRBD2 (5 bases each). V gave up 4 bases and J gave up 1 base, with 14 bases separating them. This CDR3 contains 14 residues. The germline CDR1 and CDR2 sequences are DFQATT and SNEGSKA (reference sequence). In DNA form, the CDR3 reads TGCAGTGCTACTTTCCTGGGACCTTCCTACGAGCAGTACTTC. As protein: CSATFLGPSYEQYF.

At least ten counts were recorded for this clonotype. V gene TRBV12-3 or TRBV12-4 combines with J gene TRBJ2-5, with 8 positions matching TRBD2. V shed 5 bases, J shed 5 bases, and the junction held 7 bases outside the gene matches. The CDR3 is made up of 14 amino acids. CDR3 residues: CASSTPGLEETQYF. The CDR3 bases are TGTGCCAGCAGTACCCCGGGACTAGAGGAGACCCAGTACTTC.

This chain joins TRBV20-1 and TRBJ2-7, with D unresolved. V was cut by 3 bases and J by 0 bases, with 9 bases left in between. This CDR3 has 13 residues. CDR1 is DFQATT and CDR2 is SNEGSKA in the germline V gene (reference sequence). CDR3 amino acids: CSASSRSSYEQYF. CDR3 nucleotide sequence: TGCAGTGCTAGTAGCAGGAGCTCCTACGAGCAGTACTTC.

This clonotype was detected a few times. The rearrangement joins TRBV4-3 to TRBJ1-2; 7 bases are shared with TRBD1. Trimming at V came to 0 bases and at J to 3 bases, leaving 7 bases not matched to a gene. The CDR3 totals 16 residues. Germline lookup yields CDR1 LGHNA and CDR2 YSLEER. The CDR3 coding sequence is TGCGCCAGCAGCCAAGATCCAGCAGGGGGTTACTATGGCTACACCTTC. Its protein is CASSQDPAGGYYGYTF.

This clonotype has just a few counts. The rearrangement joins TRBV4-1 to TRBJ2-1, with 7 bases aligning to TRBD2. The CDR3 totals 17 residues. V trimming: 2 bases; J trimming: 0 bases; junction bases outside the gene matches: 7. The germline V gene encodes CDR1 MGHRA and CDR2 YSYEKL. CDR3 sequence reads: CASSQLLASGSYNEQFF. The CDR3 DNA is TGCGCCAGCAGCCAACTTCTGGCTAGCGGCTCCTACAATGAGCAGTTCTTC.

This chain joins TRBV4-2 and TRBJ1-1, with TRBD1 matching 7 bases. The CDR3 sequence is 14 residues long. Germline V gives CDR1 LGHNA, CDR2 YNFKEQ. Trimming cost V 1 base and J 4 bases; bases outside gene matches: 3. This CDR3 is CASSQVAGGTEAFF. Written as DNA, the CDR3 is TGTGCCAGCAGCCAAGTCGCAGGGGGCACTGAAGCTTTCTTT.

V and J are TRBV4-1 and TRBJ2-1, with 9 bases fitting TRBD2. J gave up 0 bases and V 3 bases, and 12 bases lay outside the gene matches. Germline loops: CDR1 MGHRA, CDR2 YSYEKL. The CDR3 totals 19 residues. The CDR3 nucleotides are TGCGCCAGCAGCCACTTCGGGACTAGCCGTCGAAGCTCCTACAATGAGCAGTTCTTC. This sequence encodes CASSHFGTSRRSSYNEQFF.

The CDR3, as DNA: TGTGCCAGCAGCCAAGACGGGGACAACCCCTACGAGCAGTACTTC. Its translation: CASSQDGDNPYEQYF. J is TRBJ2-7 and V is TRBV5-5, with D possibly matching TRBD1 (6 bases). The V gene lost 4 bases and the J gene lost 2 bases, with 16 bases spanning the gap. The CDR3 spans 15 residues. Germline V gene lookup returns CDR1 SGHKS and CDR2 YYEKEE (reference sequence). The full variable domain, in which reference TRBV5-5 and TRBJ2-7 provide the parts outside the CDR3, is DAGVTQSPTHLIKTRGQQVTLRCSPISGHKSVSWYQQVLGQGPQFIFQYYEKEERGRGNFPDRFSARQFPNYSSELNVNALLLGDSALYLCASSQDGDNPYEQYFGPGTRLTVT.

This clonotype was seen only a few times. The chain links TRBV24-1 to TRBJ2-5; the D is unclear. CDR1 and CDR2 (germline): KGHDR, SFDVKD. The CDR3 is made up of 16 amino acids. Trimming cost V 4 bases and J 5 bases, with 19 bases left between them. The CDR3: CATSETESVFGETQYF. The CDR3, as DNA: TGTGCCACCAGTGAGACTGAAAGTGTGTTTGGGGAGACCCAGTACTTC.